This T cell receptor (beta chain) was sequenced in a study of T cells in localized non-small cell lung cancer. Repertoires were generated with immunoSEQ multiplex PCR, while TCRdb's copy carries only in-frame clones and drops some. This sample has 70,000 to 75,000 clones, with less than 85% found just once. In the case of this clone: Its antigen is not known.

Notes on the study in general: It was uninvolved adjacent lung that showed the highest T cell clonality, exceeding tumor. Tumor samples were not multi-region, leaving intratumor heterogeneity unexcluded. Longer survival (overall) was linked to higher T cell density in blood.

CDR1 is MNHEY, CDR2 SVGAGI, per germline. V gave up 5 bases and J gave up 3 bases, with 5 bases separating them. The CDR3 has 11 amino acids. This receptor was taken from a female donor over 55 with stage I lung adenocarcinoma. This sample comprised peripheral blood, obtained before any cancer treatment. The chain joins TRBV6-5 to TRBJ2-7; D uncertain. DNA of the CDR3: TGTGCCAGCAGTGATAGCTACGAGCAGTACTTC. Its translation: CASSDSYEQYF.